A single sample is the source of the 4 T cell receptor beta chains below, sequenced in a study of cytomegalovirus exposure and HLA in healthy donors. Primers: 60 Vbeta forward and 13 Jbeta reverse. Sequenced by immunoSEQ multiplex PCR; TCRdb stores in-frame clones only, minus some. Its clone listing holds roughly 75,000 clones. The sequenced material came from PBMCs. These receptors all come from a man in his forties in good health and CMV-seronegative.

The chain links TRBV4-2 to TRBJ2-5; 11 bases fit TRBD2. The CDR3 has 17 amino acids. The V gene end was trimmed by 4 bases and the J gene end by 5 bases; junction bases not matched to a gene: 12. The germline gives CDR1 LGHNA, CDR2 YNFKEQ. CDR3 in amino acids: CASSLSPLSGGGETQYF. The CDR3 DNA reads as TGTGCCAGCAGCCTATCCCCACTTAGCGGGGGGGGTGAGACCCAGTACTTC.

The CDR3 sequence: CASSPREPNSPLHF. The DNA for the CDR3 is TGTGCCAGTAGTCCCCGGGAGCCTAATTCACCCCTCCACTTT. The chain combines TRBV19 with TRBJ1-6, with D unresolved. Per germline, CDR1 LNHDA and CDR2 SQIVND (reference sequence). The CDR3 loop spans 14 amino acids. Trimming took off 5 bases at V and 6 bases at J, with 11 bases between the two ends.

The chain combines TRBV7-9 with TRBJ2-7; TRBD1 agrees at 7 bases. The CDR3 contains 12 residues. CDR1 is SEHNR, CDR2 FQNEAQ, per germline (reference sequence). V lost 5 bases to trimming and J lost 9 bases; unmatched junction nucleotides: 7. CDR3 DNA: TGTGCCAGCAGCCTGGATTGGGACAGGCAGTACTTC. The encoded protein is CASSLDWDRQYF.

The rearrangement uses TRBV5-4 and TRBJ2-5, with 10 nucleotides matching TRBD1. Germline V gene data show CDR1 as SGHNT and CDR2 as YYREEE (reference sequence). The junction had 11 bases not matched to a gene; V was cut back by 4 bases and J by 5 bases. CDR3 length: 16 amino acids. The CDR3 reads CASSPSDRGFGETQYF. CDR3 DNA sequence: TGTGCCAGCAGCCCTTCGGACAGGGGGTTTGGGGAGACCCAGTACTTC.